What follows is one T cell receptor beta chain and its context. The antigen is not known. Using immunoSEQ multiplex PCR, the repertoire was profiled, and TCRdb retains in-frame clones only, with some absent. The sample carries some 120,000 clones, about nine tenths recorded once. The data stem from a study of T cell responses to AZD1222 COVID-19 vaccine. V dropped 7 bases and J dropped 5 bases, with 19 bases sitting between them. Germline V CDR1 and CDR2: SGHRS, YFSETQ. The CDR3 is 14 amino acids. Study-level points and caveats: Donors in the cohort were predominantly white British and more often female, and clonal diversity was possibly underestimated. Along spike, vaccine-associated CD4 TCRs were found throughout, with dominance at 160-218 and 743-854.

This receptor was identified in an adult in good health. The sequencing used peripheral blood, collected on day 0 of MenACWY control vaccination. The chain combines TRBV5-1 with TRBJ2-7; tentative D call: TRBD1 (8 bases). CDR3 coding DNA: TGCGCCAGCCCTAGCGGACAGGGTTGCGACGAGCAGTACTTC. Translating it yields CASPSGQGCDEQYF.